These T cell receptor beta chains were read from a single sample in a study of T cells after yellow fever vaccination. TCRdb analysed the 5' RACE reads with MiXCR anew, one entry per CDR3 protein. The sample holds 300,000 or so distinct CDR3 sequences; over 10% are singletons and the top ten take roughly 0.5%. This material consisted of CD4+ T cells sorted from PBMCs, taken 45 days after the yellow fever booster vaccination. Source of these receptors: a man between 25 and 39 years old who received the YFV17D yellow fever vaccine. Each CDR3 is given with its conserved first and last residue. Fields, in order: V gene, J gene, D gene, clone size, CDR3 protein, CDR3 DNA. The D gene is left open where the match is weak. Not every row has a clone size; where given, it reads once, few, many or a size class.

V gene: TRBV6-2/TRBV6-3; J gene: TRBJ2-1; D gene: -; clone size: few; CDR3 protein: CASSLGSVQFF; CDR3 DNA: TGTGCCAGCAGTTTGGGTAGTGTGCAGTTCTTC
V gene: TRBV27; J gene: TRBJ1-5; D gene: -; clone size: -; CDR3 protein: CASSLSGPSNQPQHF; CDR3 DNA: TGTGCCAGCAGTTTATCCGGACCTAGCAATCAGCCCCAGCATTTT
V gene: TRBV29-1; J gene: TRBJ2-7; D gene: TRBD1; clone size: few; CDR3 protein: CSVQTQGWYEQYF; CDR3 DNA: TGCAGCGTTCAAACACAGGGGTGGTACGAGCAGTACTTC
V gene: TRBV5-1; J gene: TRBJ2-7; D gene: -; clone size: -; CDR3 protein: CASSSAGLSIEQYF; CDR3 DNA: TGCGCCAGCAGCTCCGCGGGACTTTCAATCGAGCAGTACTTC
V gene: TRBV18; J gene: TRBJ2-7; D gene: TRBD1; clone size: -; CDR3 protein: CASSPLGQGDEQYF; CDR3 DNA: TGTGCCAGCTCACCGCTGGGACAGGGAGACGAGCAGTACTTC
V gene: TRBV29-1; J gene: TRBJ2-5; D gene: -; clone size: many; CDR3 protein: CSVAQGIETQYF; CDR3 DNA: TGCAGCGTTGCACAGGGTATAGAGACCCAGTACTTC
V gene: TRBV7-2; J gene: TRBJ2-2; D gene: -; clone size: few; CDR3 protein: CASSLLYSTGELFF; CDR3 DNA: TGTGCCAGCAGCTTACTCTACAGCACCGGGGAGCTGTTTTTT
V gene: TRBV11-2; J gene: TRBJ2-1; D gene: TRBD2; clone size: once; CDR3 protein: CASTRASGINEQFF; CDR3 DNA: TGTGCCAGCACCAGAGCTAGCGGGATAAATGAGCAGTTCTTC
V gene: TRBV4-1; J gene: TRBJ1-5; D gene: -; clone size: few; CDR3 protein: CASSQGTANSNQPQHF; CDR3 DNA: TGCGCCAGCAGCCAAGGGACAGCTAATAGCAATCAGCCCCAGCATTTT
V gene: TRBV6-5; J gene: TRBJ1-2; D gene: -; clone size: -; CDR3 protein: CASSYSQENHGYTF; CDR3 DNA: TGTGCCAGCAGTTACTCACAGGAGAATCATGGCTACACCTTC
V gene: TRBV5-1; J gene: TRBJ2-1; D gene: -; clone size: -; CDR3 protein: CASSLENWGNEQFF; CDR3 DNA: TGCGCCAGCAGCTTGGAGAACTGGGGCAATGAGCAGTTCTTC
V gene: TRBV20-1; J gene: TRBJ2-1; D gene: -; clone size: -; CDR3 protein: CSASPGSLGANEQFF; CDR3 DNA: TGCAGTGCTTCCCCGGGCTCCCTCGGAGCAAATGAGCAGTTCTTC
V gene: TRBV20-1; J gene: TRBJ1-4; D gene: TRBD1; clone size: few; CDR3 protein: CAAPGGSNEKLFF; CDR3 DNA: TGCGCGGCCCCAGGGGGGTCTAATGAAAAACTGTTTTTT
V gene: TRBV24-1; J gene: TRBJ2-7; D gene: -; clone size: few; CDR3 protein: CATSDPRTARDEQYF; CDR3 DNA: TGTGCCACCAGTGATCCCCGGACAGCCAGGGACGAGCAGTACTTC
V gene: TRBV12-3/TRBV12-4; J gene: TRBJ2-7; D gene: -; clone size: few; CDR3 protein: CASSGVAGSYEQYF; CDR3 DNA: TGTGCCAGCAGTGGGGTTGCGGGGAGCTACGAGCAGTACTTC
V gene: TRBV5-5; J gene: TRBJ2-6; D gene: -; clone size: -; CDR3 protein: CASTIDSSGANVLTF; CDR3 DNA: TGTGCCAGCACCATAGACAGCTCTGGGGCCAACGTCCTGACTTTC
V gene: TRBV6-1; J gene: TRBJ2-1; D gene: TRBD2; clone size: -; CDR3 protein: CASSQPGLAGDHEQFF; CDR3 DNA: TGTGCCAGCAGTCAGCCGGGACTAGCGGGAGACCATGAGCAGTTCTTC
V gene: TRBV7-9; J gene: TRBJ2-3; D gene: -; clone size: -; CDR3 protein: CASSLPVWKADTQYF; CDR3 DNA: TGTGCCAGCAGCCTCCCGGTGTGGAAGGCAGATACGCAGTATTTT
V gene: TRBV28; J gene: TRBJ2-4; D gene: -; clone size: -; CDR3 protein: CASSPPGSLAKNIQYF; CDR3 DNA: TGTGCCAGCAGTCCCCCAGGAAGTTTAGCCAAAAACATTCAGTACTTC
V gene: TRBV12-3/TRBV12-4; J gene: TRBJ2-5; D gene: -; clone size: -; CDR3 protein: CASRWTTRETQYF; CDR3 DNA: TGTGCCAGCAGATGGACGACCCGGGAGACCCAGTACTTC
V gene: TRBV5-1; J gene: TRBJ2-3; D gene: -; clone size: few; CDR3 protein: CASSWQGDRTDTQYF; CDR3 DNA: TGCGCCAGCAGCTGGCAGGGCGATCGCACAGATACGCAGTATTTT
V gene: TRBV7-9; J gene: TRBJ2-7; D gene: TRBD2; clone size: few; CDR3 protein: CASALRAGTISSYEQYF; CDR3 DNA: TGTGCCAGCGCCCTACGGGCAGGGACTATAAGCTCCTACGAGCAGTACTTC
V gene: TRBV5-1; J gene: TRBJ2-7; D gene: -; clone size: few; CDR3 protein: CASSVRGSYEQYF; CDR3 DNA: TGCGCCAGCAGCGTAAGAGGTTCCTACGAGCAGTACTTC
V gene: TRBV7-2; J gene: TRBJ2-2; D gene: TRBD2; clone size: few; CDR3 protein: CASSPSGTRGTGELFF; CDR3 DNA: TGTGCCAGCAGCCCCTCGGGAACGCGGGGGACCGGGGAGCTGTTTTTT
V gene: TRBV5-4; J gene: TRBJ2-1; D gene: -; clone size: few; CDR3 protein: CASSLYRDNEQFF; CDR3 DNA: TGTGCCAGCAGCTTGTATCGGGACAATGAGCAGTTCTTC
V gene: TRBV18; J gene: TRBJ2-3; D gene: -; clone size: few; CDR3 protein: CASSPGSLGTDTQYF; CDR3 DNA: TGTGCCAGCTCACCGGGCAGTTTAGGGACAGATACGCAGTATTTT
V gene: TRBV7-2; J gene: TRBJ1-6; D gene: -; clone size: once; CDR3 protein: CASSFFNSPLHF; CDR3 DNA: TGTGCCAGCAGCTTTTTTAATTCACCCCTCCACTTT
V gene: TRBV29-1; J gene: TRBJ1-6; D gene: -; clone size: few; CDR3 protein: CSVGTNNSPLHF; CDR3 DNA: TGCAGCGTGGGGACCAATAATTCACCCCTCCACTTT
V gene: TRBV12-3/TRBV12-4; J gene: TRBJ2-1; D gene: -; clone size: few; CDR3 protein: CASSLRVHNEQFF; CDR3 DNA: TGTGCCAGCAGTTTGCGGGTTCACAATGAGCAGTTCTTC
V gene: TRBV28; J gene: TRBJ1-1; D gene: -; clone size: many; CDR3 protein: CASTVGAQGNTEAFF; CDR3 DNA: TGTGCCAGCACCGTGGGGGCGCAGGGGAACACTGAAGCTTTCTTT
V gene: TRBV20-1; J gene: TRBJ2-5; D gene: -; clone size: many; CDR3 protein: CSAGRGAQYF; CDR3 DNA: TGCAGTGCTGGCCGTGGGGCCCAGTACTTC
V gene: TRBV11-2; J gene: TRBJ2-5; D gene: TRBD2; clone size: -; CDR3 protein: CASSPAKGLAVHQETQYF; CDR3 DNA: TGTGCCAGCAGCCCCGCGAAGGGACTAGCGGTCCACCAAGAGACCCAGTACTTC
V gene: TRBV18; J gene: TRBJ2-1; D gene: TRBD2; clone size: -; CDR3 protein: CASSPPLLAGGGMEQFF; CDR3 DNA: TGTGCCAGCTCACCACCCTTACTAGCGGGAGGTGGTATGGAGCAGTTCTTC
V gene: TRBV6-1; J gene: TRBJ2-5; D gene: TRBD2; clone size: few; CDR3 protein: CASRTLAGQETQYF; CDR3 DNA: TGTGCCAGCAGAACTTTAGCGGGTCAAGAGACCCAGTACTTC
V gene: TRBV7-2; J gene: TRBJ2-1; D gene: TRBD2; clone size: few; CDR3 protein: CASTGLAGARNEQFF; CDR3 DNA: TGTGCCAGCACGGGACTAGCGGGAGCCCGGAATGAGCAGTTCTTC
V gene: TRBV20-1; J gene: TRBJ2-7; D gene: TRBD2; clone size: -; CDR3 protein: CSAAGLAGYEQYF; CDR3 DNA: TGCAGTGCTGCCGGACTAGCGGGTTACGAGCAGTACTTC
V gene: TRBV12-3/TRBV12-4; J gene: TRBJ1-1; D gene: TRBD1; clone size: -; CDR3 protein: CASSLAGRGGTEAFF; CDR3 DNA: TGTGCCAGCAGTTTAGCGGGCAGGGGGGGCACTGAAGCTTTCTTT
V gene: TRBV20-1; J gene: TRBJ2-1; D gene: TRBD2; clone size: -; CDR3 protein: CSAVSGVNANEQFF; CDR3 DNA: TGCAGTGCTGTTAGCGGGGTGAACGCCAATGAGCAGTTCTTC
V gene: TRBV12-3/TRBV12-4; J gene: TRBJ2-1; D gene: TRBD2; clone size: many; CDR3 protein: CASSLSSGSRYEQFF; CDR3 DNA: TGTGCCAGCAGTTTAAGTAGCGGGAGTCGTTATGAGCAGTTCTTC
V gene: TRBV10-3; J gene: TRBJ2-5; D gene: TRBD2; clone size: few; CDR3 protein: CAIGSASGRAMKTQYF; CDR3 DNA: TGTGCCATCGGATCGGCTAGCGGGAGGGCCATGAAGACCCAGTACTTC
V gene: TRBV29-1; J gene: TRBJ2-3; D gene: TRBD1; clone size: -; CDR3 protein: CSVRQGGSYTQYF; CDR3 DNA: TGCAGCGTCCGACAGGGTGGGTCATATACGCAGTATTTT
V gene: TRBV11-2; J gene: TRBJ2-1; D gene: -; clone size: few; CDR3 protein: CASSPRGQPTNEQFF; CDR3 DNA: TGTGCCAGCAGCCCTAGGGGTCAGCCGACCAATGAGCAGTTCTTC
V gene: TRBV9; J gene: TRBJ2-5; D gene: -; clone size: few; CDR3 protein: CASSVAYRIQETQYF; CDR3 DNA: TGTGCCAGCAGCGTAGCGTACCGGATTCAAGAGACCCAGTACTTC
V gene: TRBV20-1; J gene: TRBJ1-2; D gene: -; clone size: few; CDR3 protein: CSATTQGYYGYTF; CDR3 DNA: TGCAGTGCTACTACACAGGGTTACTATGGCTACACCTTC
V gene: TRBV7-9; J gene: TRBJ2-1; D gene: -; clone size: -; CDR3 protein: CASSLGQWSRSYNEQFF; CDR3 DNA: TGTGCCAGCAGCTTAGGACAGTGGAGCCGCTCCTACAATGAGCAGTTCTTC
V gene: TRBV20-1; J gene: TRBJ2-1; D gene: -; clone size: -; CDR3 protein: CSALSGVIDEQFF; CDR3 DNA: TGCAGTGCGCTGTCAGGGGTTATCGATGAGCAGTTCTTC
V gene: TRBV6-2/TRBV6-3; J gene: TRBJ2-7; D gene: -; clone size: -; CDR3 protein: CASRAYMRMGPTSYEQYF; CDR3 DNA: TGTGCCAGCAGGGCTTATATGCGGATGGGGCCTACGTCCTACGAGCAGTACTTC
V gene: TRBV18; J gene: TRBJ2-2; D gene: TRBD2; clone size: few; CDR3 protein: CASSGRLAANAGELFF; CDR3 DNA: TGTGCCAGCTCAGGAAGACTAGCCGCAAACGCCGGGGAGCTGTTTTTT
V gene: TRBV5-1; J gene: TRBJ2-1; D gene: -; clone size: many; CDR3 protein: CASSGGTASYNEQFF; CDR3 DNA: TGCGCCAGCAGCGGTGGGACTGCCTCCTACAATGAGCAGTTCTTC
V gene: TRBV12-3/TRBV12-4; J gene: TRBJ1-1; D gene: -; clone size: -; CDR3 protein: CASKRTANTEAFF; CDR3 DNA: TGTGCCAGCAAAAGGACAGCGAACACTGAAGCTTTCTTT
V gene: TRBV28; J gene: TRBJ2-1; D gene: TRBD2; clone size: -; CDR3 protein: CATYSGSNIF; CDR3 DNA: TGTGCCACCTATAGCGGGAGTAACATCTTC
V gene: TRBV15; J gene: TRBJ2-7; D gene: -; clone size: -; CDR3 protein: CATSREGGPASYEQYF; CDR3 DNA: TGTGCCACCAGCAGAGAAGGAGGGCCAGCTTCCTACGAGCAGTACTTC
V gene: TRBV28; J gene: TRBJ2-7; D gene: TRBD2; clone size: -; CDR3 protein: CASSGVGLAVSYEQYF; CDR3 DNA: TGTGCCAGCAGTGGGGTCGGCCTAGCGGTCTCCTACGAGCAGTACTTC
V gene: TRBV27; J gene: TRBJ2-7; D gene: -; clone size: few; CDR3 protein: CASSLTAEYEQYF; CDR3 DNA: TGTGCCAGCAGTTTAACCGCAGAGTACGAGCAGTACTTC
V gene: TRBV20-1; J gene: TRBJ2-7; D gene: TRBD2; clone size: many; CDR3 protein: CSARRLAGLYF; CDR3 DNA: TGCAGTGCCCGGAGGCTAGCGGGACTGTACTTC